The 30 T cell receptor beta chains listed next were all sequenced from one sample in a study of regulatory and conventional T cells in RAG deficiency. The sorted conventional CD4+ T cells were CD25-low and CD127-high, with genomic DNA sequenced. Sequencing was performed with immunoSEQ multiplex PCR; in TCRdb, only in-frame clones are kept and a portion is missing. The repertoire has 20,000 to 25,000 clones, 90% to 95% of them found once; the top ten carry less than 0.85%. This sample was shared with a second study, whose subject was regulatory T cells. That investigation notes: Amplification used 52 TRBV primers and 13 TRBJ primers.

Sequenced sample: CD4+ T cells sorted from blood. These receptors were taken from a human donor in good health.

This clone has only one observation. The rearrangement joins TRBV6-1 to TRBJ2-6, with D maybe TRBD2 (5 bases). V was trimmed by 4 bases and J by 0 bases, leaving 7 bases between them. Germline V lookup: CDR1 MNHNS, CDR2 SASEGT. The CDR3 runs to 15 residues. CDR3 region: CASSAGSSGANVLTF. DNA for the CDR3: TGTGCCAGCAGTGCGGGGAGCTCTGGGGCCAACGTCCTGACTTTC.

The chain uses TRBV2 and TRBJ1-1, with a tentative D call TRBD1 (6 bases). This CDR3 has 12 amino acids. Germline CDR1 is SNHLY and CDR2 is FYNNEI. V lost 7 bases and J lost 5, with 11 bases in between. The CDR3 protein is CASIHRETEAFF. DNA of the CDR3: TGTGCCAGCATTCACAGGGAAACTGAAGCTTTCTTT.

The rearrangement joins TRBV5-4 to TRBJ2-1; TRBD1 matches 9 bases. The ends lost 3 bases at V and 7 bases at J; junction bases unmatched: 8. This CDR3 contains 15 residues. Germline assignment: CDR1 SGHNT and CDR2 YYREEE (reference sequence). The CDR3 nucleotides read TGTGCCAGCAGCTGGACAGGGGCCTTAGGAAATGAGCAGTTCTTC. As protein: CASSWTGALGNEQFF. Combining the CDR3 with reference TRBV5-4 and TRBJ2-1 gives the whole variable domain ETGVTQSPTHLIKTRGQQVTLRCSSQSGHNTVSWYQQALGQGPQFIFQYYREEENGRGNFPPRFSGLQFPNYSSELNVNALELDDSALYLCASSWTGALGNEQFFGPGTRLTVL.

This chain links TRBV9 with TRBJ2-3, with a weak D call TRBD2 (5 bases). The CDR3 runs to 17 residues. The V gene lost 2 bases and the J gene lost 1 base, with 17 bases spanning the gap. CDR1 is SGDLS, CDR2 YYNGEE, per germline. The CDR3 DNA sequence: TGTGCCAGCAGCGTGGGTATGGACTCCCTGGGCACAGATACGCAGTATTTT. This sequence encodes CASSVGMDSLGTDTQYF.

This chain links TRBV7-9 with TRBJ1-4; D unresolved. The CDR3 extends over 16 amino acids. Looked up from germline, CDR1 is SEHNR and CDR2 is FQNEAQ (reference sequence). The V gene lost 2 bases and the J gene lost 4 bases, with 14 bases spanning the gap. CDR3: CASSLSGGRINEKLFF. The CDR3 DNA is TGTGCCAGCAGCTTATCAGGAGGGAGGATTAATGAAAAACTGTTTTTT.

V gene TRBV5-4 combines with J gene TRBJ2-7; the D call may be TRBD1 or TRBD2 (5 bases each). The CDR3 runs 12 residues. The germline V and J ends were trimmed by 4 bases and 4 bases, with 9 bases remaining between them. Germline CDR1 is SGHNT and CDR2 is YYREEE (reference sequence). CDR3: CASSEGPYEQYF. DNA for the CDR3: TGTGCCAGCAGCGAGGGACCTTACGAGCAGTACTTC.

This rearrangement joins TRBV28 to TRBJ1-5; TRBD1 matches at 7 bases. CDR1 is MDHEN, CDR2 SYDVKM, per germline. The CDR3 length is 14 residues. V lost 6 bases and J lost 4; bases outside the gene matches: 6. Here the CDR3 reads CASRTTGENQPQHF. CDR3 in DNA: TGTGCCAGCAGAACTACAGGGGAGAATCAGCCCCAGCATTTT.

The V call is TRBV7-9, the J call TRBJ1-1, with D maybe TRBD1 (5 bases). The CDR3 totals 12 residues. Trimming took 5 bases from V and 11 from J, leaving 15 bases between them. The V gene's germline CDR1 is SEHNR and CDR2 FQNEAQ (reference sequence). The CDR3: CASSQGGEWAFF. The DNA of the CDR3 is TGTGCCAGCAGCCAGGGCGGGGAATGGGCTTTCTTT.

V gene TRBV6-9 combines with J gene TRBJ1-2, with 7 bases lining up with TRBD1. The CDR3 totals 14 residues. Germline CDR1 is MNHGY and CDR2 is SVAAGI. V lost 3 bases and J lost 4; bases outside the gene matches: 5. DNA for the CDR3: TGTGCCAGCAGTTACGCGGGACAGAGCTATGGCTACACCTTC. It translates to CASSYAGQSYGYTF.

This clone came up once. This rearrangement joins TRBV2 to TRBJ2-7, with 9 bases matching TRBD2. The CDR3 covers 14 residues. V was pared by 8 bases and J by 6 bases, with 11 bases of the junction left unmatched. Germline V lookup: CDR1 SNHLY, CDR2 FYNNEI. The CDR3 DNA is TGTGCCAGCGAACCGGGACTAGCTGCAGGCGAGCAGTACTTC. As protein: CASEPGLAAGEQYF.

CDR3 in DNA: TGTGCCAGCAGTGCGGGGTATGAGCAGTTCTTC. Its protein product is CASSAGYEQFF. V usage is TRBV6-1 and J usage is TRBJ2-1, with D perhaps matching TRBD2 (5 bases). Trimming took off 4 bases at V and 8 bases at J, with 6 bases between the two ends. CDR3 length: 11 amino acids. CDR1 MNHNS and CDR2 SASEGT come from the germline V gene.

The V gene is TRBV15, the J gene TRBJ2-5; D is unclear. Trimming pared 1 base from V and 0 bases from J, leaving 3 bases between. Per the germline V gene, CDR1 is LNHNV and CDR2 is YYDKDF (reference sequence). This CDR3 contains 13 residues. The CDR3 bases are TGTGCCACCAGCAGAGGGGACCAAGAGACCCAGTACTTC. Residues: CATSRGDQETQYF.

The chain links TRBV18 to TRBJ2-1; 11 nucleotides line up with TRBD1. CDR3 length: 17 amino acids. After removal of 4 bases from V and 2 bases from J, the junction contained 7 bases not matched to a gene. Looked up from germline, CDR1 is KGHSH and CDR2 is LQKENI. In nucleotides, the CDR3 is TGTGCCAGCTCACGACTCGGGACAGGGGGGGCCTACAATGAGCAGTTCTTC. Residues: CASSRLGTGGAYNEQFF.

This sequence joins TRBV2 and TRBJ1-6; a possible D gene is TRBD1 (6 bases). Trimming pared 8 bases from V and 5 bases from J, leaving 13 bases between. This CDR3 has 14 residues. The germline gives CDR1 SNHLY, CDR2 FYNNEI. The chain's CDR3 is CASGTGQNNSPLHF. The CDR3 region has the DNA TGTGCCAGCGGGACTGGACAGAATAATTCACCCCTCCACTTT.

The chain is built from TRBV10-2 and TRBJ1-5; D gene unclear. Deletions cut 8 bases from V and 1 base from J, with 9 bases between. Germline V CDR1 and CDR2: WSHSY, SAAADI. This CDR3 region has 13 residues. CDR3 sequence reads: CASRVNSNQPQHF. In nucleotides, the CDR3 is TGCGCCAGCCGGGTTAACAGCAATCAGCCCCAGCATTTT.

The V gene is TRBV4-1, the J gene TRBJ2-5; D is unclear. The germline V and J ends were trimmed by 2 bases and 1 base, with 11 bases remaining between them. This CDR3 comprises 15 residues. Germline CDR1 is MGHRA and CDR2 is YSYEKL. DNA for the CDR3: TGCGCCAGCAGCCAATTTTCGGCAGCCCAAGAGACCCAGTACTTC. Translating gives CASSQFSAAQETQYF.

The rearrangement links TRBV6-1 to TRBJ1-3; weak D call: TRBD1 (6 bases). This CDR3 is 17 amino acids long. Germline V gene lookup returns CDR1 MNHNS and CDR2 SASEGT. V lost 4 bases, J lost 0 bases, and 16 bases lay in between. The CDR3 nucleotides are TGTGCCAGCAGTGGAGGGGCGGGACAAAGCTCTGGAAACACCATATATTTT. It encodes CASSGGAGQSSGNTIYF.

This clone was seen only once. The V gene is TRBV2, the J gene TRBJ2-3; a possible D gene is TRBD1 (6 bases). This CDR3 has 16 amino acids. Looked up from germline, CDR1 is SNHLY and CDR2 is FYNNEI. V shed 4 bases and J shed 2 bases, with 16 bases lying between them. The CDR3 coding sequence is TGTGCCAGCAGTGTGGCAGGGGCGTCTGCCACAGATACGCAGTATTTT. Protein: CASSVAGASATDTQYF.

J is TRBJ1-6 and V is TRBV19, with D perhaps TRBD1 (6 bases). Germline assignment: CDR1 LNHDA and CDR2 SQIVND (reference sequence). This CDR3 region has 14 residues. V lost 4 bases and J 8 bases, leaving 12 bases between the germline ends. The CDR3 sequence is CASSNQGRYSPLHF. The CDR3 DNA sequence: TGTGCCAGTAGTAATCAGGGGAGGTATTCACCCCTCCACTTT.

The chain uses TRBV7-9 and TRBJ1-2, with a weak D call TRBD1 (5 bases). Trimming took off 2 bases at V and 8 bases at J, with 9 bases between the two ends. This CDR3 contains 12 residues. CDR1 and CDR2 (germline): SEHNR, FQNEAQ (reference sequence). CDR3 nucleotide sequence: TGTGCCAGCAGCTTAAACCAGGGAGGCTACACCTTC. Translation gives CASSLNQGGYTF.

This clone was picked up one time. The chain links TRBV10-1 to TRBJ2-1; 11 bases match TRBD2. Trimming took 3 bases from V and 7 from J; bases not matched to a gene: 5. Germline V gene lookup returns CDR1 WNHNN and CDR2 SYGVQD (reference sequence). The CDR3 is 15 amino acids. Here the CDR3 reads CASSDSSGGRNEQFF. The CDR3 DNA reads TGCGCCAGCAGTGATTCTAGCGGGGGGAGAAATGAGCAGTTCTTC.

There are a few counts of this clone. V is TRBV5-8 and J is TRBJ2-2; the D is unclear. V shed 0 bases and J shed 6 bases, with 3 bases lying between them. Germline lookup yields CDR1 SGHTS and CDR2 YDEGEE. This CDR3 is built from 12 residues. The CDR3 DNA follows: TGTGCCAGCAGCTTGGGTCCCGGGGAGCTGTTTTTT. As protein: CASSLGPGELFF.

V and J are TRBV6-1 and TRBJ1-5, with 7 bases aligning to TRBD1. Germline V gives CDR1 MNHNS, CDR2 SASEGT. The CDR3 contains 15 residues. The J segment lost 7 bases and the V segment lost 3 bases, leaving 9 bases of the junction unmatched. The CDR3 region has the DNA TGTGCCAGCAGTGATATTTCGACAGGGCAACAGCCCCAGCATTTT. This sequence encodes CASSDISTGQQPQHF.

A remark on this clone: At one end, the junction sequence differs from germline, possibly due to a read error. The J gene is TRBJ2-7, the V gene TRBV10-3; no clear D. CDR3 length: 10 residues. Germline loops: CDR1 ENHRY, CDR2 SYGVKD. CDR3 amino acids: CAIGDWEQYF. The CDR3 coding sequence is TGTGCCATCGGTGATTGGGAGCAGTACTTC.

V gene TRBV7-2 combines with J gene TRBJ2-3, with 8 positions matching TRBD2. There are 14 residues in the CDR3. V was clipped by 8 bases and J by 0 bases; unmatched bases: 4. Germline values: CDR1 SGHTA, CDR2 FQGNSA. CDR3 DNA: TGTGCCAGCCATAGCGGGGAGAGCACAGATACGCAGTATTTT. Translation gives CASHSGESTDTQYF.

The chain has TRBV25-1 and TRBJ2-5; 7 bases line up with TRBD2. The trim removed 1 base at V and 0 bases at J, leaving 5 bases unmatched. The CDR3 covers 16 residues. Per the germline V gene, CDR1 is MGHDK and CDR2 is SYGVNS. The CDR3: CASSESGRLYQETQYF. CDR3 coding DNA: TGTGCCAGCAGTGAATCCGGGAGGTTATACCAAGAGACCCAGTACTTC.

This chain joins TRBV6-5 and TRBJ2-6; possible D gene TRBD1, 6 bases. The V gene lost 7 bases and the J gene lost 2 bases, with 12 bases spanning the gap. The CDR3 is made up of 15 amino acids. Germline CDR1 reads MNHEY; CDR2 reads SVGAGI. CDR3 nucleotides: TGTGCCAGCAACACAGGGAATGCTGGGGCCAACGTCCTGACTTTC. The encoded protein is CASNTGNAGANVLTF.

This chain uses TRBV6-5 with TRBJ2-3, with TRBD1 matching over 10 bases. The CDR3 contains 13 residues. The V segment lost 7 bases and the J segment 4 bases; nucleotides outside the gene matches: 2. Germline assignment: CDR1 MNHEY and CDR2 SVGAGI. The CDR3: CASKGQGSDTQYF. The CDR3 nucleotides read TGTGCCAGCAAGGGACAGGGGTCAGATACGCAGTATTTT.

The V and J genes are TRBV6-1 and TRBJ1-5; TRBD1 might be the D (6 bases). This CDR3 contains 15 residues. V was trimmed by 2 bases and J by 4 bases, leaving 12 bases between them. CDR1 MNHNS and CDR2 SASEGT come from the germline V gene. Here the CDR3 reads CASSETGIPNQPQHF. Here the CDR3 DNA reads TGTGCCAGCAGTGAAACAGGGATACCTAATCAGCCCCAGCATTTT.

The gene calls are TRBV25-1 and TRBJ2-3, with TRBD2 as a possible D gene (5 bases). Germline loops: CDR1 MGHDK, CDR2 SYGVNS. The CDR3 totals 15 residues. Trimming took off 6 bases at V and 4 bases at J, with 17 bases between the two ends. CDR3 DNA sequence: TGTGCCAGCAGCCCCATCCAAGAGGAGGCAGATACGCAGTATTTT. Translating gives CASSPIQEEADTQYF.